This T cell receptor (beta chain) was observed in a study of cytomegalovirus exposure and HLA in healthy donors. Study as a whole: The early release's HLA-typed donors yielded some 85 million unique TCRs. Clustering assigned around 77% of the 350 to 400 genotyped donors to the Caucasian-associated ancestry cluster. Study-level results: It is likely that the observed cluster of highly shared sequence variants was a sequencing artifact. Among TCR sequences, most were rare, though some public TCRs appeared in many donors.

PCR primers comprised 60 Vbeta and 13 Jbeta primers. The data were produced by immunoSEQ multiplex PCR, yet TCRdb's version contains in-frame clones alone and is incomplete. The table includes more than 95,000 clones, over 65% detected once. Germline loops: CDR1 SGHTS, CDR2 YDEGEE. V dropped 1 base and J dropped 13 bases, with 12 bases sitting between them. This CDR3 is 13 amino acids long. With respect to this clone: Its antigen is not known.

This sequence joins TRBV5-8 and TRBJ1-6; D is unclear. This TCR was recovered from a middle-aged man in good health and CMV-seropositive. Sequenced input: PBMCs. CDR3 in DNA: TGTGCCAGCAGCTTGCAAAGGGAGGAGCCCCTCCACTTT. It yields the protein CASSLQREEPLHF.